The 13 T cell receptor beta chains in this list originate from one sample, sequenced in a study of graft-versus-host responses after intestinal transplantation. These receptors have no known antigen. Sequencing used immunoSEQ multiplex PCR; TCRdb keeps in-frame clones, though not all of them. The sample holds more than 100,000 clones, 85% to 95% seen once. The material was unstimulated CD8+ T cells sorted from spleen or lymph node cells, obtained before intestinal transplant. The receptor set was obtained from a human donor who received an intestinal transplant.

The chain has TRBV5-6 and TRBJ1-3; D is possibly TRBD1 (5 bases). Germline CDR1 SGHDT, CDR2 YYEEEE. CDR3 length: 15 residues. Trimming took 4 bases from V and 0 from J, leaving 11 bases between them. This CDR3 is CASSPEGFSGNTIYF. CDR3 sequence (DNA): TGTGCCAGCAGCCCTGAGGGGTTCTCTGGAAACACCATATATTTT.

This chain connects TRBV19 to TRBJ1-2; possibly TRBD1 for D (5 bases). The CDR3 sequence is 14 residues long. The ends were cut back, 3 bases at V and 4 bases at J, with 12 bases in the middle. Per germline, CDR1 LNHDA and CDR2 SQIVND (reference sequence). In DNA form, the CDR3 reads TGTGCCAGTAGTATGTGGCAGGGTAGCTATGGCTACACCTTC. It codes for CASSMWQGSYGYTF.

V gene TRBV19 combines with J gene TRBJ2-1; a possible D gene is TRBD2 (5 bases). The V end was cut by 6 bases, the J end by 0 bases, with 12 bases between. Germline CDR1 and CDR2: LNHDA and SQIVND (reference sequence). This CDR3 comprises 15 residues. In DNA form, the CDR3 reads TGTGCCAGTAGAGTTCGGGAAAACTCCTACAATGAGCAGTTCTTC. This codes for CASRVRENSYNEQFF.

The chain carries TRBV5-4 and TRBJ2-1, with D unresolved. Trimming cost V 0 bases and J 1 base, with 8 bases left between them. The germline CDR1 and CDR2 sequences are SGHNT and YYREEE (reference sequence). The CDR3 extends over 15 amino acids. CDR3 residues: CASSLVEHSYNEQFF. CDR3 bases: TGTGCCAGCAGCTTGGTGGAACATTCCTACAATGAGCAGTTCTTC.

This chain connects TRBV19 to TRBJ2-7; maybe TRBD1 (6 bases). The CDR3 covers 14 residues. From germline, CDR1 is LNHDA and CDR2 SQIVND (reference sequence). V was cut by 10 bases and J by 7 bases, with 23 bases left in between. CDR3: CATETGIGTGEQYF. The DNA for the CDR3 is TGTGCCACTGAAACAGGGATCGGCACTGGTGAGCAGTACTTC.

Only one count was recorded for this clone. The V and J genes are TRBV5-1 and TRBJ2-3; 10 positions match TRBD2. The V gene's germline CDR1 is SGHRS and CDR2 YFSETQ. After removal of 2 bases from V and 2 bases from J, the junction contained 17 bases not matched to a gene. The CDR3 loop spans 20 amino acids. The CDR3 DNA is TGCGCCAGCAGCTTCTATGGGACAGATATTCTAGCGGGGGCCACAGATACGCAGTATTTT. Its protein product is CASSFYGTDILAGATDTQYF.

The chain couples TRBV28 to TRBJ1-2, with 8 bases matching TRBD1. The CDR3 covers 14 residues. Trimming took 7 bases from V and 2 from J; bases not matched to a gene: 6. The V gene's germline CDR1 is MDHEN and CDR2 SYDVKM. CDR3 nucleotides: TGTGCCAGCAACCCCAGGGGGCTGAACTATGGCTACACCTTC. Its protein product is CASNPRGLNYGYTF.

In this sample, this clone turned up once. The gene calls are TRBV9 and TRBJ2-5; D may be TRBD1 (5 bases). The CDR3 contains 14 residues. From germline, CDR1 is SGDLS and CDR2 YYNGEE. V was clipped by 3 bases and J by 7 bases, with 16 bases between them. The CDR3 DNA reads as TGTGCCAGCAGCGACAGGCTACCGTCCGGGACCCAGTACTTC. As protein: CASSDRLPSGTQYF.

This clone was found once. J is TRBJ2-1 and V is TRBV14; 7 positions agree with TRBD2. Per the germline V gene, CDR1 is SGHDN and CDR2 is FVKESK. J was trimmed by 3 bases and V by 4 bases; bases with no gene match: 6. The CDR3 loop spans 15 amino acids. The CDR3 reads CASSLLSGDYNEQFF. DNA of the CDR3: TGTGCCAGCAGCCTCTTGAGCGGGGACTACAATGAGCAGTTCTTC. Using reference TRBV14 and TRBJ2-1 for the parts outside the CDR3, the full variable domain is EAGVTQFPSHSVIEKGQTVTLRCDPISGHDNLYWYRRVMGKEIKFLLHFVKESKQDESGMPNNRFLAERTGGTYSTLKVQPAELEDSGVYFCASSLLSGDYNEQFFGPGTRLTVL.

J is TRBJ2-5 and V is TRBV7-3; perhaps TRBD2 as D (6 bases). V was clipped by 1 base and J by 6 bases, with 24 bases between them. CDR3 length: 18 amino acids. CDR1 SGHTA and CDR2 FQGTGA come from the germline V gene. CDR3 DNA: TGTGCCAGCAGCTTAATCTTAGTGCCGGGGACTTTCTACCAGACCCAGTACTTC. It encodes CASSLILVPGTFYQTQYF.

The chain has TRBV12-5 and TRBJ2-1; D call uncertain. The V end was cut by 1 base, the J end by 6 bases, with 7 bases between. The CDR3 is made up of 13 amino acids. CDR1 is LGHNT and CDR2 is FRNRAP in the germline V gene. CDR3 region: CASGLGEGNEQFF. DNA of the CDR3: TGTGCTAGTGGTTTGGGGGAAGGCAATGAGCAGTTCTTC.

This clone showed up just a few times. In DNA form, the CDR3 reads TGCGCCAGCAGCTCCCAAGGCCTAAGGGACCCCCCGTATGGCTACACCTTC. This gives the protein CASSSQGLRDPPYGYTF. V usage is TRBV5-1 and J usage is TRBJ1-2; possibly TRBD1 for D (5 bases). The CDR3 is 17 amino acids. Trimming left V 3 bases short and J 5 bases short, with 23 bases between. The germline CDR1 and CDR2 sequences are SGHRS and YFSETQ.

The chain joins TRBV19 to TRBJ1-1; perhaps TRBD1 as D (5 bases). V dropped 4 bases and J dropped 4 bases, with 19 bases sitting between them. The CDR3 is 16 amino acids. The germline gives CDR1 LNHDA, CDR2 SQIVND (reference sequence). The CDR3 loop reads CASSTSSGGFGTEAFF. CDR3 nucleotide sequence: TGTGCCAGTAGTACCTCCTCGGGGGGGTTCGGCACTGAAGCTTTCTTT.